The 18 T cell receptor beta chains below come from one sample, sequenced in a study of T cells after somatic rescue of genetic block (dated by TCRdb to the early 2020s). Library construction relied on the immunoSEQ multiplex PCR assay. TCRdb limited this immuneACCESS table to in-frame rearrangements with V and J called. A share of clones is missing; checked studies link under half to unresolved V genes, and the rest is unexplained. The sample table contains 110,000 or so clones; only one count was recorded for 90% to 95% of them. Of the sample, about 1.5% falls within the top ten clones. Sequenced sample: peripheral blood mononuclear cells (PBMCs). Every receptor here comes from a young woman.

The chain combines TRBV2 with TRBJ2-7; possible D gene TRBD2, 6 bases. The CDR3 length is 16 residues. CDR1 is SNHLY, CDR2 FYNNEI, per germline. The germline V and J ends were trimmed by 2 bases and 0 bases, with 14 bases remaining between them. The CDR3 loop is CASSEFGGRSSYEQYF. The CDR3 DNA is TGTGCCAGCAGTGAATTTGGGGGGAGGAGCTCCTACGAGCAGTACTTC.

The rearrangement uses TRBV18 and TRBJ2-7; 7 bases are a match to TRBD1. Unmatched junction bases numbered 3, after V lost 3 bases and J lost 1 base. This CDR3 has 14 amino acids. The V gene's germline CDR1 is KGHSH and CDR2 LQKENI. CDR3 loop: CASSPRDSSYEQYF. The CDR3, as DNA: TGTGCCAGCTCACCCAGGGACAGTTCCTACGAGCAGTACTTC.

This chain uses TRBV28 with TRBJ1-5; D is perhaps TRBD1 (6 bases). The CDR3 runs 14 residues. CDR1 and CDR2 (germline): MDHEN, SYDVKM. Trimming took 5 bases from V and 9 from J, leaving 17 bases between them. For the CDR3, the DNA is TGTGCCAGCAGTATTAGGGGGGGAGGGGCGCCCCAGCATTTT. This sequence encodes CASSIRGGGAPQHF. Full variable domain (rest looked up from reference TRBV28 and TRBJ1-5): DVKVTQSSRYLVKRTGEKVFLECVQDMDHENMFWYRQDPGLGLRLIYFSYDVKMKEKGDIPEGYSVSREKKERFSLILESASTNQTSMYLCASSIRGGGAPQHFGDGTRLSIL.

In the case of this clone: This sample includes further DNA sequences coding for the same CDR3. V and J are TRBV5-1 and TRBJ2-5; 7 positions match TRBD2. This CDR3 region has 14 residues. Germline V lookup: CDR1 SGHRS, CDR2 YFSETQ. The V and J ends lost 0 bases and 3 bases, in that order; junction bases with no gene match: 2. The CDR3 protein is CASSLALAEETQYF. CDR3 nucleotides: TGCGCCAGCAGCTTGGCTCTAGCGGAAGAGACCCAGTACTTC.

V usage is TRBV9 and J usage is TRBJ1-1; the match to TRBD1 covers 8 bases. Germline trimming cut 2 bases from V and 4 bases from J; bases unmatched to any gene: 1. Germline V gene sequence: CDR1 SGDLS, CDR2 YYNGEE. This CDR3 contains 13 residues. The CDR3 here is CASSVTGGTEAFF. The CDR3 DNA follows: TGTGCCAGCAGCGTCACAGGGGGCACTGAAGCTTTCTTT.

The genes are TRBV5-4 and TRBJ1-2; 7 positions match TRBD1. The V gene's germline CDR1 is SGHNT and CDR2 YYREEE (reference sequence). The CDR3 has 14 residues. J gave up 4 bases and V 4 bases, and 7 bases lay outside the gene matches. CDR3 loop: CASSLQGRGYGYTF. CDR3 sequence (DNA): TGTGCCAGCAGCCTACAGGGGAGGGGCTATGGCTACACCTTC.

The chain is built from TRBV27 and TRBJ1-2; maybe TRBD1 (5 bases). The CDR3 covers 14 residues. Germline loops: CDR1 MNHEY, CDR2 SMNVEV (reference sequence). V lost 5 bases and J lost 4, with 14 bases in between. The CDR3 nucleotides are TGTGCCAGCAGTCCCATAGGGGCGGGCTATGGCTACACCTTC. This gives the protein CASSPIGAGYGYTF.

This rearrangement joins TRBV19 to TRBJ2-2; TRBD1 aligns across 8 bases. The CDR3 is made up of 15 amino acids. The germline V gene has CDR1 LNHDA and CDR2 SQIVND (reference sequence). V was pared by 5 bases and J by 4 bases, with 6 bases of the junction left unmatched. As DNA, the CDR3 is TGTGCCAGTAGTCCGCAGGGGGCCCTCACCGGGGAGCTGTTTTTT. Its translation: CASSPQGALTGELFF.

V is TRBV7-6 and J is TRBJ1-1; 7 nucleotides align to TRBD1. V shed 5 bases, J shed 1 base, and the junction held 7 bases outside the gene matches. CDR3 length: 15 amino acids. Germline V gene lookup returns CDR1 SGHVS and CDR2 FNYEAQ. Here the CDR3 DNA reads TGTGCCAGCAGCCCTAACCAGGGGGGGAACACTGAAGCTTTCTTT. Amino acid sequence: CASSPNQGGNTEAFF.

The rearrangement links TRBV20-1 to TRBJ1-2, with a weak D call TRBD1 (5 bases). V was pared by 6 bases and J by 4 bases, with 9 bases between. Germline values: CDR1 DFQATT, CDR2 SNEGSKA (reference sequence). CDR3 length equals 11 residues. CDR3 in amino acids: CSAGEGYGYTF. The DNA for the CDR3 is TGCAGTGCGGGGGAAGGCTATGGCTACACCTTC.

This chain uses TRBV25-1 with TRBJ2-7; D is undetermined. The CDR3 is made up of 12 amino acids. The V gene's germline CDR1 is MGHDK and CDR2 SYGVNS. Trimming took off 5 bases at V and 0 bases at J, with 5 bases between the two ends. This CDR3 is CASSPGSYEQYF. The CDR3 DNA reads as TGTGCCAGCAGTCCTGGCTCCTACGAGCAGTACTTC.

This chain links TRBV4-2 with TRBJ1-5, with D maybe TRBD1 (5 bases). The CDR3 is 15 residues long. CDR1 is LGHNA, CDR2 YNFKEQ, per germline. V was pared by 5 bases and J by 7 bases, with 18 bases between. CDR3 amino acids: CASSTTGGHEQPQHF. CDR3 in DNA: TGTGCCAGCAGCACCACAGGAGGGCATGAACAGCCCCAGCATTTT.

Here the CDR3 DNA reads TGCGCCAGCAGCCAAGCAGCGGGGGGGCTGGGAGATACGCAGTATTTT. This translates into CASSQAAGGLGDTQYF. The chain couples TRBV4-3 to TRBJ2-3, with 10 bases matching TRBD2. CDR1 LGHNA and CDR2 YSLEER come from the germline V gene. V lost 1 base and J lost 5; bases outside the gene matches: 6. The CDR3 runs to 16 residues.

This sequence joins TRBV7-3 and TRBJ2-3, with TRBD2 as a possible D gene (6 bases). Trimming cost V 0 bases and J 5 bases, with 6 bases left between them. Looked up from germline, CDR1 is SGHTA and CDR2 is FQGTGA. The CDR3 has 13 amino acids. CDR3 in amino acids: CASSLTGGDTQYF. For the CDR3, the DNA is TGTGCCAGCAGCTTAACGGGGGGAGATACGCAGTATTTT.

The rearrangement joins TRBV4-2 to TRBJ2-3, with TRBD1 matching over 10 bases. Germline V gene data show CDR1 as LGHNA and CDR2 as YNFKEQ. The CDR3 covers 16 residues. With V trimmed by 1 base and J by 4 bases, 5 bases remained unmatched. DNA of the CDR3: TGTGCCAGCAGCCAAGGGACAGGGGGGCAGGCAGATACGCAGTATTTT. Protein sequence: CASSQGTGGQADTQYF.

The CDR3 sequence: CASSYSNADYEQYF. The CDR3 DNA reads TGTGCCAGCAGTTACTCGAATGCCGACTACGAGCAGTACTTC. The V gene is TRBV6-5, the J gene TRBJ2-7; the D is unclear. Trimming left V 0 bases short and J 3 bases short, with 9 bases between. CDR3 size: 14 residues. The germline CDR1 and CDR2 sequences are MNHEY and SVGAGI.

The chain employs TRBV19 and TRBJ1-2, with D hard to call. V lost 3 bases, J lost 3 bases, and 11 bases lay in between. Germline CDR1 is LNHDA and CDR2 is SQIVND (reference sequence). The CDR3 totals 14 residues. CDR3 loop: CASSIRTNYYGYTF. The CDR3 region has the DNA TGTGCCAGTAGTATTCGAACAAATTACTATGGCTACACCTTC.

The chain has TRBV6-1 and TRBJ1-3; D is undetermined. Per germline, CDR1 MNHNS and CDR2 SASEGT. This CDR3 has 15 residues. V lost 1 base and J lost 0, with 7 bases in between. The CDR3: CASSEGGFSGNTIYF. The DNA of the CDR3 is TGTGCCAGCAGTGAAGGTGGATTCTCTGGAAACACCATATATTTT.